Listed here is a single T cell receptor (beta chain). What it binds is unknown. This record comes from a study of cytomegalovirus exposure and HLA in healthy donors. CDR3 length: 15 residues. Germline trimming cut 4 bases from V and 4 bases from J; bases unmatched to any gene: 8. Looked up from germline, CDR1 is MRHNA and CDR2 is SNTAGT. The primer mix had 60 Vbeta and 13 Jbeta primers. The protocol was immunoSEQ multiplex PCR, while the TCRdb copy is restricted to in-frame clones and leaves out a portion. Of about 54,000 clones in the sample, approximately 77% were seen once. Whole-study findings and limits: Most observed TCR sequences were rare, whereas some public TCRs were detected in many donors. Reports indicate that TCR beta sequences accurately predicted the HLA-A and HLA-B alleles of most subjects.

The chain employs TRBV6-4 and TRBJ1-1; 8 bases align to TRBD1. The material sequenced was PBMCs. The sequence was collected from a woman aged 18 to 35 in good health and CMV-seronegative. This CDR3 is CASSVRAGGVTEAFF. The CDR3 bases are TGTGCCAGCAGTGTCCGGGCAGGGGGCGTCACTGAAGCTTTCTTT.